This T cell receptor (beta chain) was sequenced in a study of OX40 agonist ivuxolimab in advanced cancers. The overall study: Patients were given ivuxolimab, an antibody that agonizes OX40 (CD134).

Findings of the study overall: Mean expanded clone counts were higher in CD8+ than CD4+ T cells. At 0.1 to 3.0 mg/kg and by week 6, CD4+ and CD8+ T cells in the blood had expanded clonally.

Some clones are missing from TCRdb's copy, which holds only in-frame ones; the method was immunoSEQ multiplex PCR. Found here are some 35,000 clones, 79% of them singletons; the top ten hold about 14%. This CDR3 has 13 amino acids. V lost 6 bases to trimming and J lost 4 bases; unmatched junction nucleotides: 3. Germline-derived CDR1 and CDR2 are SNHLY and FYNNEI. As regards this clone: Its antigen is still unknown.

The sequence was obtained from an adult with an advanced solid tumor such as melanoma, head and neck, liver or kidney cancer. V usage is TRBV2 and J usage is TRBJ2-7; TRBD1 matches at 10 bases. The sample consisted of CD4+ or CD8+ T cells sorted from blood, taken in a trial of the OX40 agonist ivuxolimab. The CDR3 region is CASRWGQGYEQYF. Written as DNA, the CDR3 is TGTGCCAGCAGATGGGGACAGGGGTACGAGCAGTACTTC.